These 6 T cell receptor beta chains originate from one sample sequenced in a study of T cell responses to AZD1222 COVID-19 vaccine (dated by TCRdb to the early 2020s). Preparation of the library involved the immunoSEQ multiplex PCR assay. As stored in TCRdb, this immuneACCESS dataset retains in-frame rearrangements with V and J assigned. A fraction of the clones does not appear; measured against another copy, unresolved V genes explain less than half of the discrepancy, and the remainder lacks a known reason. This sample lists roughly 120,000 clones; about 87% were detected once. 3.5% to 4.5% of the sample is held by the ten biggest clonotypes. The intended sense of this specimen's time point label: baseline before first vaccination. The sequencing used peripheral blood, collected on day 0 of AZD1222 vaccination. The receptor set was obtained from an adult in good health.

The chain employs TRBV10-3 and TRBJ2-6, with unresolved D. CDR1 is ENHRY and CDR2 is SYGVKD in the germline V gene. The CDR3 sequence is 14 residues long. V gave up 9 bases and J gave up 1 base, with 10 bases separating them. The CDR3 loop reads CAILRDSGANVLTF. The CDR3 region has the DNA TGTGCCATTCTAAGGGATTCTGGGGCCAACGTCCTGACTTTC.

CDR3 DNA sequence: TGTGCCATCAGGAGGGGGGGGTTCTTC. This gives the protein CAIRRGGFF. V usage is TRBV2 and J usage is TRBJ2-1; D may be TRBD2 (7 bases). V lost 10 bases to trimming and J lost 15 bases, with 13 bases between them. CDR1 SNHLY and CDR2 FYNNEI come from the germline V gene. This CDR3 comprises 9 residues.

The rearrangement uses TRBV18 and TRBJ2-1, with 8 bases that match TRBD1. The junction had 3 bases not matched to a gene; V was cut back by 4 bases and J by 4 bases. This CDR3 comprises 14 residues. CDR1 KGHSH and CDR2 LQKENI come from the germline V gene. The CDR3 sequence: CASSRGQAYNEQFF. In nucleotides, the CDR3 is TGTGCCAGCTCACGGGGACAGGCATACAATGAGCAGTTCTTC.

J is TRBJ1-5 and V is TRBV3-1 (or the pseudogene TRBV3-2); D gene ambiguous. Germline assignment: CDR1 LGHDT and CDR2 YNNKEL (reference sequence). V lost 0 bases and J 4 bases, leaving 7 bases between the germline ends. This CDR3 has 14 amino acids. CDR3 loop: CASSQDLINQPQHF. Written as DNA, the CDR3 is TGTGCCAGCAGCCAAGACTTAATAAATCAGCCCCAGCATTTT.

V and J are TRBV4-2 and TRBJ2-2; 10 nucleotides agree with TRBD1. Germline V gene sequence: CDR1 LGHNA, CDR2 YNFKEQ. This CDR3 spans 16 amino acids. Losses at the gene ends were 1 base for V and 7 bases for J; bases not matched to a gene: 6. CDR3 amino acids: CASSQVKGQGSGELFF. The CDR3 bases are TGTGCCAGCAGCCAAGTGAAGGGACAGGGGAGCGGGGAGCTGTTTTTT.

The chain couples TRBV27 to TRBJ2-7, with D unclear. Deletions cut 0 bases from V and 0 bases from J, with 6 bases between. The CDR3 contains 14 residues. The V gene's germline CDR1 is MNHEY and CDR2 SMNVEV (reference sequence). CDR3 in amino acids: CASSLSSPSYEQYF. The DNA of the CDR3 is TGTGCCAGCAGTTTATCTTCACCCTCCTACGAGCAGTACTTC.